This T cell receptor (beta chain) is drawn from a study of blood T cell repertoires in COVID-19. Sequencing was performed with immunoSEQ multiplex PCR; in TCRdb, only in-frame clones are kept and a portion is missing. Counted here are roughly 200,000 clones, about 81% occurring once; the ten biggest clones make up around 9%. The CDR3 sequence is 14 residues long. After removal of 3 bases from V and 4 bases from J, the junction contained 3 bases not matched to a gene. From germline, CDR1 is KGHSH and CDR2 LQKENI. The receptor comes from a man aged 35 to 55 who had recovered from COVID-19. The source material was PBMCs or T cells enriched from blood (not recorded which). The gene calls are TRBV18 and TRBJ2-1, with 7 bases identical to TRBD1. The CDR3 spells CASSPPTGYNEQFF. The CDR3 bases are TGTGCCAGCTCACCTCCGACAGGGTACAATGAGCAGTTCTTC.